These T cell receptor beta chains were read from a single sample in a study of radiotherapy plus CTLA-4 blockade in lung cancer. The data were produced by immunoSEQ multiplex PCR, yet TCRdb's version contains in-frame clones alone and is incomplete. The sample has tens of thousands of clones; about four fifths are singletons. Sample: peripheral blood, taken from a patient treated with radiotherapy plus ipilimumab. These TCRs come from a human donor with non-small cell lung cancer who had stable disease on radiotherapy plus ipilimumab. The CDR3 runs from the conserved cysteine through the conserved F or W. D genes are given only for firm matches. Part of the rows lack a size; the others show once, few, many or a class for expanded clones.

V: TRBV25-1
size: .
D: .
J: TRBJ1-1
DNA: TGTGCCAGCAGTGAATCTACGGGGGCGTACCGTGAAGCTTTCTTT
CDR3: CASSESTGAYREAFF

V: TRBV28
size: .
D: .
J: TRBJ2-7
DNA: TGTGCCAGCAGGAGAGGGGTCTGGGGTGAGCAGTACTTC
CDR3: CASRRGVWGEQYF

V: TRBV30
size: once
D: TRBD1
J: TRBJ1-1
DNA: TGTGCCTGGAGTGTTCCTGGGGGACAGTTGGAAGCTTTCTTT
CDR3: CAWSVPGGQLEAFF

V: TRBV5-6
size: few
D: .
J: TRBJ1-3
DNA: TGTGCCAGCAGCTTAAATACAGTCTCTGGAAACACCATATATTTT
CDR3: CASSLNTVSGNTIYF

V: TRBV5-8
size: .
D: .
J: TRBJ1-2
DNA: TGTGCCAGCCTTCGCGGCTACACCTTC
CDR3: CASLRGYTF

V: TRBV25-1
size: once
D: .
J: TRBJ2-4
DNA: TGTGCCAGCAGCCCTGGGGGAGTAGGGGCCAAAAACATTCAGTACTTC
CDR3: CASSPGGVGAKNIQYF

V: TRBV9
size: once
D: .
J: TRBJ1-6
DNA: TGTGCCAGCAGCCCAAGCTGGGGATATAATTCACCCCTCCACTTT
CDR3: CASSPSWGYNSPLHF

V: TRBV19
size: .
D: TRBD1
J: TRBJ1-1
DNA: TGTGCCAGTAGAGTCGGACAGGGCAGACCTGAAGCTTTCTTT
CDR3: CASRVGQGRPEAFF

V: TRBV28
size: .
D: TRBD1
J: TRBJ1-2
DNA: TGTGCCAGCAGCACCCGGGACAGGGGATACTATGGCTACACCTTC
CDR3: CASSTRDRGYYGYTF

V: TRBV30
size: .
D: .
J: TRBJ1-6
DNA: TGTGCCTGCCGGGACGGTAGCTCCTATAATTCACCCCTCCACTTT
CDR3: CACRDGSSYNSPLHF

V: TRBV6-4
size: .
D: .
J: TRBJ2-3
DNA: TGTGCCAGCAGCCTAGGGGGGGACACAGATACGCAGTATTTT
CDR3: CASSLGGDTDTQYF

V: TRBV5-1
size: .
D: .
J: TRBJ2-1
DNA: TGCGCCAGCAGCTTAACGGGGGCCCACTACAATGAGCAGTTCTTC
CDR3: CASSLTGAHYNEQFF

V: TRBV5-3
size: once
D: TRBD1
J: TRBJ1-1
DNA: TGTGCCAGAAGCGAGGGACAGCTGAACACTGAAGCTTTCTTT
CDR3: CARSEGQLNTEAFF

V: TRBV19
size: .
D: .
J: TRBJ1-1
DNA: TGTGCCAGTAGTACATCCGGGACGCCGAACACTGAAGCTTTCTTT
CDR3: CASSTSGTPNTEAFF

V: TRBV6-1
size: .
D: .
J: TRBJ1-3
DNA: TGTGCCAGCAGTGCCCTGGGACAAGAAAACACCATATATTTT
CDR3: CASSALGQENTIYF

V: TRBV14
size: .
D: .
J: TRBJ2-1
DNA: TGTGCCAGCAGCCGAGCAGAAGACAGACTAAACAATGAGCAGTTCTTC
CDR3: CASSRAEDRLNNEQFF

V: TRBV7-8
size: .
D: TRBD1
J: TRBJ2-1
DNA: TGTGCCAGCAGCCATCCGGGACAGGGACCATACAATGAGCAGTTCTTC
CDR3: CASSHPGQGPYNEQFF

V: TRBV7-7
size: .
D: TRBD2
J: TRBJ2-1
DNA: TGTGCTAGCAGCTTAGCGAGAACGGGAGGGCAGGGTGAGCAGTTCTTC
CDR3: CASSLARTGGQGEQFF

V: TRBV10-2
size: .
D: TRBD2
J: TRBJ2-3
DNA: TGCGCCAGCAGTGAGTTCTCTAGCGGGAGGGCCACAGATACGCAGTATTTT
CDR3: CASSEFSSGRATDTQYF

V: TRBV7-9
size: .
D: .
J: TRBJ1-2
DNA: TGTGCCAGCAGCTTAGCGACCCTAATCAATGCTGGCTACACCTTC
CDR3: CASSLATLINAGYTF

V: TRBV7-2
size: .
D: TRBD1
J: TRBJ1-6
DNA: TGTGCCAGCAGCTTACAGACAGGGGGCCAGCCCCTCCACTTT
CDR3: CASSLQTGGQPLHF

V: TRBV28
size: .
D: TRBD1
J: TRBJ1-1
DNA: TGTGCCAGCAGTAGGTCAGGGGGAAGGACTGAAGCTTTCTTT
CDR3: CASSRSGGRTEAFF

V: TRBV7-3
size: .
D: TRBD1
J: TRBJ1-2
DNA: TGTGCCAGCAGCGGACGGACAGGTGTTGGCTACACCTTC
CDR3: CASSGRTGVGYTF

V: TRBV11-3
size: once
D: .
J: TRBJ2-1
DNA: TGTGCCAGCAGCTTAGCAGGCGGATACAATGAGCAGTTCTTC
CDR3: CASSLAGGYNEQFF

V: TRBV10-1
size: .
D: .
J: TRBJ2-7
DNA: TGCGCCAGCAGTGATCCGGGACGTCCAACCTACGAGCAGTACTTC
CDR3: CASSDPGRPTYEQYF

V: TRBV6-6
size: .
D: TRBD1
J: TRBJ1-6
DNA: TGTGCCAGCAGTTCCACAGGGGGCCAGTCACCCCTCCACTTT
CDR3: CASSSTGGQSPLHF

V: TRBV13
size: .
D: TRBD1
J: TRBJ2-7
DNA: TGTGCCAGCAGCTTACATAACAGGGGGCAGCCTCCATACGAGCAGTACTTC
CDR3: CASSLHNRGQPPYEQYF

V: TRBV6-4
size: .
D: .
J: TRBJ2-2
DNA: TGTGCCAGCAGTGACTCAATCTACCCCCAGAGGACCGGGGAGCTGTTTTTT
CDR3: CASSDSIYPQRTGELFF

V: TRBV7-3
size: .
D: TRBD1
J: TRBJ1-1
DNA: TGTGCCAGCAGCTTAAAGGGACAGGGGGGAACCGAAGCTTTCTTT
CDR3: CASSLKGQGGTEAFF

V: TRBV4-2
size: .
D: .
J: TRBJ1-4
DNA: TGTGCCAGCAGCCAGCGGGGAGGGCTGTCAACTAATGAAAAACTGTTTTTT
CDR3: CASSQRGGLSTNEKLFF

V: TRBV13
size: few
D: TRBD1
J: TRBJ1-1
DNA: TGTGCCAGCAGCCCCCCGACAGGGGACCCTGAAGCTTTCTTT
CDR3: CASSPPTGDPEAFF

V: TRBV5-1
size: .
D: .
J: TRBJ1-5
DNA: TGCGCCAGCAGCTTTGACGGGTTCAATCAGCCCCAGCATTTT
CDR3: CASSFDGFNQPQHF

V: TRBV18
size: .
D: TRBD1
J: TRBJ2-2
DNA: TGTGCCAGCTCACCACCGAGGACAGGGATCACCGGGGAGCTGTTTTTT
CDR3: CASSPPRTGITGELFF

V: TRBV30
size: .
D: .
J: TRBJ1-3
DNA: TGTGCCTGGAGTAGGACCGTTTCGACGTTTCGCTCTGGAAACACCATATATTTT
CDR3: CAWSRTVSTFRSGNTIYF

V: TRBV11-2
size: .
D: TRBD2
J: TRBJ2-1
DNA: TGTGCCAGCAGCTTCTCGGGACTAGCGGACAATGAGCAGTTCTTC
CDR3: CASSFSGLADNEQFF

V: TRBV29-1
size: few
D: TRBD2
J: TRBJ2-3
DNA: TGCAGCGTTGGGGCGGGAGAGATTGATACGCAGTATTTT
CDR3: CSVGAGEIDTQYF

V: TRBV14
size: .
D: .
J: TRBJ2-7
DNA: TGTGCCAGCAGCGGGATTACCTACGAGCAGTACTTC
CDR3: CASSGITYEQYF

V: TRBV19
size: .
D: .
J: TRBJ2-3
DNA: TGTGCCAGTAGTGACGGTCCTAGCACAGATACGCAGTATTTT
CDR3: CASSDGPSTDTQYF

V: TRBV29-1
size: .
D: .
J: TRBJ1-4
DNA: TGCAGCGTGGGCTCGGGGGTTTCAAATGAAAAACTGTTTTTT
CDR3: CSVGSGVSNEKLFF

V: TRBV7-9
size: once
D: .
J: TRBJ2-3
DNA: TGTGCCAGCAGCCCTAATACAGGTTTGAGCACAGATACGCAGTATTTT
CDR3: CASSPNTGLSTDTQYF

V: TRBV5-5
size: .
D: .
J: TRBJ2-2
DNA: TGTGCCAGCAGCTTGGGGTCCGGGGAGCTGTTTTTT
CDR3: CASSLGSGELFF